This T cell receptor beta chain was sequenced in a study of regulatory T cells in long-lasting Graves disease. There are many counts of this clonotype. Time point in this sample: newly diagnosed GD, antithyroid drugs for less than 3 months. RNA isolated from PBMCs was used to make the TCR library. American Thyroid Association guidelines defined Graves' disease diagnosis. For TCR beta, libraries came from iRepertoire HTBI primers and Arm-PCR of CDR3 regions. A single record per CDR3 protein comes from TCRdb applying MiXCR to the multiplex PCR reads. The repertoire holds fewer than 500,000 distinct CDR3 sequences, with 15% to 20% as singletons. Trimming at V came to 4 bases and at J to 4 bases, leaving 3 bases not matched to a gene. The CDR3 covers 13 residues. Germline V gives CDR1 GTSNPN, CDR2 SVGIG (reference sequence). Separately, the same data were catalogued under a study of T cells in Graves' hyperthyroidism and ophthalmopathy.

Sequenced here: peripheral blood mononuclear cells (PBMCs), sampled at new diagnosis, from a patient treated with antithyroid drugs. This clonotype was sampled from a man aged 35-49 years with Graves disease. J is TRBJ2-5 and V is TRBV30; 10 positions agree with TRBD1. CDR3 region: CAWTDRGLETQYF. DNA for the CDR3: TGTGCCTGGACAGACAGGGGGCTAGAGACCCAGTACTTC.